The 13 T cell receptor beta chains below were found in one sample sequenced in a study of CD8+CD57+ T cells in acquired aplastic anemia. It was genomic DNA that served as the template for profiling TCR beta VDJ and CDR3. MiXCR, run by TCRdb on the reads, gives a single entry per CDR3 protein. The table records fewer than 200,000 distinct CDR3 sequences, around 50% of them present only once. Only patients with CD8+CD57+ cell expansion on flow cytometry were chosen for sequencing. The sequencing sample was made of sorted CD4+, CD8+, or CD8+CD57+ T cells (not recorded which) from PBMCs. The receptors originated from a human donor with aplastic anemia.

The gene calls are TRBV7-9 and TRBJ1-6; D is uncertain. V shed 6 bases and J shed 8 bases, with 5 bases lying between them. The CDR3 spans 11 residues. Germline-derived CDR1 and CDR2 are SEHNR and FQNEAQ (reference sequence). The CDR3 coding sequence is TGTGCCAGCAGTGGCGATTCACCCCTCCACTTT. Residues: CASSGDSPLHF.

The J gene is TRBJ1-2, the V gene TRBV9; 10 bases align to TRBD1. Per the germline V gene, CDR1 is SGDLS and CDR2 is YYNGEE. There are 15 residues in the CDR3. V trimming: 3 bases; J trimming: 4 bases; junction bases outside the gene matches: 6. CDR3 sequence (DNA): TGTGCCAGCAGCGCCGACAGGGGGCGAGCCTATGGCTACACCTTC. This sequence encodes CASSADRGRAYGYTF.

In its sample, this clonotype was seen once. The chain couples TRBV24-1 to TRBJ1-5, with TRBD1 matching over 8 bases. V lost 0 bases and J lost 5; bases outside the gene matches: 2. CDR1 and CDR2 (germline): KGHDR, SFDVKD. The CDR3 sequence is 15 residues long. CDR3 sequence: CATSDLGQGDQPQHF. The CDR3 DNA reads as TGTGCCACCAGTGATTTGGGACAGGGTGATCAGCCCCAGCATTTT.

In its sample, this clonotype was seen many times. This sequence joins TRBV19 and TRBJ2-3; 9 nucleotides align to TRBD1. The CDR3 extends over 16 amino acids. V shed 5 bases, J shed 3 bases, and the junction held 9 bases outside the gene matches. Germline V gene sequence: CDR1 LNHDA, CDR2 SQIVND (reference sequence). The DNA for the CDR3 is TGTGCCAGTAGTTGGCCGACAGGGGGTAGTACAGATACGCAGTATTTT. Residues: CASSWPTGGSTDTQYF.

The V and J genes are TRBV6-2 or TRBV6-3 and TRBJ2-5; D is undetermined. This CDR3 comprises 12 residues. Germline CDR1 and CDR2: MNHEY and SVGEGT. The germline V and J ends were trimmed by 7 bases and 0 bases, with 6 bases remaining between them. DNA for the CDR3: TGTGCCAGCACCGCGTACCAAGAGACCCAGTACTTC. This encodes CASTAYQETQYF.

This clonotype occurred many times. The V call is TRBV2, the J call TRBJ2-3; TRBD1 matches at 9 bases. The CDR3 runs 13 residues. CDR1 is SNHLY and CDR2 is FYNNEI in the germline V gene. The V and J ends lost 6 bases and 5 bases, in that order; junction bases with no gene match: 3. CDR3 region: CASRTGGIDTQYF. CDR3 sequence (DNA): TGTGCCAGCAGGACAGGGGGTATAGATACGCAGTATTTT.

The DNA of the CDR3 is TGTGCCAGCAGCCAAGAATCCCCTGGATACTACGAGCAGTACTTC. This translates into CASSQESPGYYEQYF. The gene calls are TRBV3-1 and TRBJ2-7; D not resolved. V was shortened by 0 bases and J by 3 bases, with 12 bases between the two germline ends. CDR3 length: 15 amino acids. CDR1 is LGHDT and CDR2 is YNNKEL in the germline V gene (reference sequence).

The table lists this clonotype with a few counts. This chain uses TRBV6-1 with TRBJ2-1, with TRBD1 as a possible D gene (6 bases). The CDR3 totals 16 residues. V was clipped by 5 bases and J by 9 bases, with 23 bases between them. Per the germline V gene, CDR1 is MNHNS and CDR2 is SASEGT. CDR3 sequence reads: CASSPFHREGRGEQFF. CDR3 nucleotide sequence: TGTGCCAGCAGTCCTTTCCACAGGGAAGGGAGAGGTGAGCAGTTCTTC.

In its sample, this clonotype was seen many times. The rearrangement links TRBV2 to TRBJ2-7; D is possibly TRBD2 (5 bases). This CDR3 spans 14 amino acids. Trimming took 4 bases from V and 4 from J, leaving 14 bases between them. Germline CDR1 SNHLY, CDR2 FYNNEI. CDR3 coding DNA: TGTGCCAGCAGTGTCCAGCGTTCGGGGTACGAGCAGTACTTC. It yields the protein CASSVQRSGYEQYF.

There are many counts of this clonotype. The DNA for the CDR3 is TGTGCCAGCATGGACGGGTCCCCTAATGAAAAACTGTTTTTT. Translation gives CASMDGSPNEKLFF. The genes are TRBV2 and TRBJ1-4; D gene uncertain. V lost 7 bases, J lost 3 bases, and 12 bases lay in between. The CDR3 is made up of 14 amino acids. From germline, CDR1 is SNHLY and CDR2 FYNNEI.

The chain links TRBV7-8 to TRBJ2-7; TRBD1 matches 9 bases. After removal of 4 bases from V and 6 bases from J, the junction contained 7 bases not matched to a gene. Germline CDR1 is SGHVS and CDR2 is FQNEAQ. The CDR3 runs to 14 residues. The CDR3 reads CASSYGQGSSEQYF. DNA for the CDR3: TGTGCCAGCAGCTACGGACAGGGGTCTAGCGAGCAGTACTTC.

The chain has TRBV24-1 and TRBJ2-1; D is perhaps TRBD2 (5 bases). Germline V lookup: CDR1 KGHDR, CDR2 SFDVKD. Trimming took off 2 bases at V and 4 bases at J, with 14 bases between the two ends. This CDR3 is 16 amino acids long. The chain's CDR3 is CATSDWRNLGYNEQFF. The CDR3 nucleotides are TGTGCCACCAGTGATTGGAGGAATTTGGGGTACAATGAGCAGTTCTTC.

This chain uses TRBV15 with TRBJ1-6; D gene uncertain. V lost 3 bases and J 6 bases, leaving 12 bases between the germline ends. This CDR3 contains 15 residues. Germline V gene data show CDR1 as LNHNV and CDR2 as YYDKDF (reference sequence). CDR3 region: CATSRGVSSNSPLHF. The CDR3 nucleotides read TGTGCCACCAGCAGGGGCGTCAGCAGTAATTCACCCCTCCACTTT.